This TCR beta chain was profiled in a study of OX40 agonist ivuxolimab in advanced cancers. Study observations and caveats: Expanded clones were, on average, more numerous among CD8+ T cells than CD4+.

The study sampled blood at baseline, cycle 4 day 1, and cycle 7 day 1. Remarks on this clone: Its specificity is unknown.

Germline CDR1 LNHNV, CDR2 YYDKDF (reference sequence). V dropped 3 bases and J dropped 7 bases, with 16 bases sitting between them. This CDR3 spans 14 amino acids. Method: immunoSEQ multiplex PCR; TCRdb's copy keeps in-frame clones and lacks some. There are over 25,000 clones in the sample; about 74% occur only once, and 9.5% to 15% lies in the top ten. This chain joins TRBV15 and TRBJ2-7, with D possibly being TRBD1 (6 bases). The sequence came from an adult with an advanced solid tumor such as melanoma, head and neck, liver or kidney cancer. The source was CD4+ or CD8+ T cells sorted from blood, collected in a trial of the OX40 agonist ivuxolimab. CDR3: CATSSNLQGREQYV. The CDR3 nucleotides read TGTGCCACCAGCAGCAATCTTCAGGGGCGAGAGCAGTACGTC.